Listed here are 22 T cell receptor beta chains from one sample, sequenced in a study of T cell repertoires in cytomegalovirus infection. TCRdb passed the reads through MiXCR, listing each CDR3 protein once. The table lists 200,000 to 250,000 distinct CDR3 sequences, approximately 22% of them singletons, with about 18% in the top ten. The sequencing input was CD8+ T cells from PBMCs. All receptors derive from a human donor in good health (CMV status not recorded). Some clones in this sample may be carry-over from other donors' samples.

This clonotype was recorded at least ten times. The chain carries TRBV28 and TRBJ2-7; TRBD2 might be the D (5 bases). Germline V gene sequence: CDR1 MDHEN, CDR2 SYDVKM. The V gene lost 3 bases and the J gene lost 2 bases, with 14 bases spanning the gap. The CDR3 runs 15 residues. The CDR3 sequence is CASSLGSGITYEQYF. The CDR3 bases are TGTGCCAGCAGTTTGGGATCCGGGATAACCTACGAGCAGTACTTC.

In its sample, this clonotype was seen many times. The CDR3 region has the DNA TGTGCCAGCAGTTTCGTGTCGGGGCGGGTAGCCAAAAACATTCAGTACTTC. Amino acid sequence: CASSFVSGRVAKNIQYF. The chain uses TRBV12-3 or TRBV12-4 and TRBJ2-4; TRBD1 or TRBD2 may be the D gene (5 bases each). Trimming took 3 bases from V and 0 from J, leaving 15 bases between them. The CDR3 consists of 17 residues.

V usage is TRBV7-6 and J usage is TRBJ2-6; D not resolved. The CDR3 is 13 amino acids. V was pared by 6 bases and J by 2 bases, with 5 bases between. CDR1 is SGHVS and CDR2 is FNYEAQ in the germline V gene. The CDR3 DNA is TGTGCCAGCAGTGGAGCTGGGGCCAACGTCCTGACTTTC. It encodes CASSGAGANVLTF. The full variable domain, rest sourced from reference TRBV7-6 and TRBJ2-6, is GAGVSQSPRYKVTKRGQDVALRCDPISGHVSLYWYRQALGQGPEFLTYFNYEAQQDKSGLPNDRFSAERPEGSISTLTIQRTEQRDSAMYRCASSGAGANVLTFGAGSRLTVL.

This clonotype was picked up a small number of times. The chain couples TRBV9 to TRBJ1-5; no clear D. Between the trimmed V and J ends, which lost 4 bases and 1 base, there was a span of 6 bases. This CDR3 has 13 amino acids. The germline V gene encodes CDR1 SGDLS and CDR2 YYNGEE. The DNA of the CDR3 is TGTGCCAGCAGCCGCGCGAGCAATCAGCCCCAGCATTTT. Amino acid sequence: CASSRASNQPQHF.

The chain couples TRBV12-3 or TRBV12-4 to TRBJ2-7; TRBD1 matches at 9 bases. Germline trimming cut 6 bases from V and 5 bases from J; bases unmatched to any gene: 8. The CDR3 has 14 amino acids. The CDR3: CASSPGQGRNEQYF. For the CDR3, the DNA is TGTGCCAGCAGCCCGGGACAGGGAAGGAACGAGCAGTACTTC.

This clonotype was observed many times. The chain uses TRBV7-9 and TRBJ2-7; D unresolved. V lost 4 bases and J lost 0, with 7 bases in between. Looked up from germline, CDR1 is SEHNR and CDR2 is FQNEAQ (reference sequence). The CDR3 contains 13 residues. Here the CDR3 reads CASSSGGSYEQYF. The CDR3 bases are TGTGCCAGCAGCTCCGGCGGCTCCTACGAGCAGTACTTC.

This clonotype has only a few counts. The chain uses TRBV4-2 and TRBJ2-7; 10 bases line up with TRBD1. CDR1 LGHNA and CDR2 YNFKEQ come from the germline V gene. This CDR3 is built from 15 residues. The V segment lost 3 bases and the J segment 5 bases; nucleotides outside the gene matches: 7. CDR3 region: CASSQAGTGVHEQYF. CDR3 coding DNA: TGTGCCAGCAGCCAGGCCGGGACAGGGGTCCACGAGCAGTACTTC.

The CDR3 sequence: CASSLGGVTEKLFF. The DNA of the CDR3 is TGTGCCAGCAGCTTAGGAGGGGTTACTGAAAAACTGTTTTTT. This chain uses TRBV7-9 with TRBJ1-4, with TRBD1 as a possible D gene (5 bases). Germline V gene sequence: CDR1 SEHNR, CDR2 FQNEAQ (reference sequence). Trimming shortened V by 1 base and J by 7 bases, and 10 bases separated the two germline ends. The CDR3 sequence is 14 residues long.

The CDR3 spells CASSQADTAYEQYF. The CDR3 nucleotides are TGTGCCAGCAGTCAGGCGGACACAGCCTACGAGCAGTACTTC. This chain connects TRBV28 to TRBJ2-7, with D possibly being TRBD1 (5 bases). The CDR3 length is 14 residues. Germline V CDR1 and CDR2: MDHEN, SYDVKM. Trimming cost V 5 bases and J 2 bases, with 13 bases left between them.

This clonotype was seen at least ten times. V gene TRBV12-3 or TRBV12-4 combines with J gene TRBJ2-7, with 11 bases that match TRBD2. Unmatched junction bases numbered 13, after V lost 6 bases and J lost 3 bases. The CDR3 has 17 amino acids. CDR3 residues: CASSHTSGGLSDYEQYF. The DNA for the CDR3 is TGTGCCAGCAGCCACACTAGCGGGGGCCTATCAGACTACGAGCAGTACTTC.

A few counts support this clonotype. The chain has TRBV7-2 and TRBJ2-7; either TRBD1 or TRBD2 may supply D (6 bases each). Germline V gene sequence: CDR1 SGHTA, CDR2 FQGNSA. The V gene lost 3 bases and the J gene lost 4 bases, with 16 bases spanning the gap. The CDR3 length is 15 residues. The CDR3 coding sequence is TGTGCCAGCAGCTTGGGGACGGGGGCAGGTTACGAGCAGTACTTC. Protein product: CASSLGTGAGYEQYF.

The chain carries TRBV7-9 and TRBJ2-7, with TRBD2 matching over 8 bases. The CDR3 contains 15 residues. Germline V gene sequence: CDR1 SEHNR, CDR2 FQNEAQ (reference sequence). With 2 bases clipped from V and 3 bases from J, the junction kept 6 bases outside the gene matches. Written as DNA, the CDR3 is TGTGCCAGCAGCTTACAAGCGGGGGCTTTCTACGAGCAGTACTTC. Amino acids: CASSLQAGAFYEQYF.

The chain recombines TRBV28 with TRBJ1-2; 7 bases map to TRBD1. The J segment lost 6 bases and the V segment lost 4 bases, leaving 5 bases of the junction unmatched. CDR1 and CDR2 (germline): MDHEN, SYDVKM. This CDR3 is built from 13 residues. The CDR3 bases are TGTGCCAGCAGTTCGACAGGGTTGGATGGCTACACCTTC. This sequence encodes CASSSTGLDGYTF.

This clonotype was seen a handful of times. Sequence at one end of the junction differs from germline and may be a read error. CDR3 protein: CSTREWGF. For the CDR3, the DNA is TGCAGCACGCGGGAGTGGGGCTTC. The chain joins TRBV29-1 to TRBJ1-2; D remains unclear. Looked up from germline, CDR1 is SQVTM and CDR2 is ANQGSEA. The CDR3 has 8 residues.

The chain joins TRBV7-2 to TRBJ2-5; D possibly corresponds to TRBD2 (6 bases). Germline loops: CDR1 SGHTA, CDR2 FQGNSA. The CDR3 consists of 15 residues. V dropped 0 bases and J dropped 3 bases, with 11 bases sitting between them. The CDR3 reads CASSLAGGTEETQYF. For the CDR3, the DNA is TGTGCCAGCAGCTTAGCGGGAGGCACAGAAGAGACCCAGTACTTC.

This clonotype was observed at least ten times. The chain has TRBV28 and TRBJ1-5, with D hard to call. Trimming took 8 bases from V and 1 from J, leaving 12 bases between them. The CDR3 sequence is 14 residues long. The germline V gene has CDR1 MDHEN and CDR2 SYDVKM. CDR3 in amino acids: CASHPTRSNQPQHF. DNA of the CDR3: TGTGCCAGCCATCCAACGAGGAGCAATCAGCCCCAGCATTTT.

This chain links TRBV5-6 with TRBJ2-2; D possibly matches TRBD1 or TRBD2 (5 bases each). Trimming cost V 4 bases and J 1 base, with 14 bases left between them. Germline CDR1 is SGHDT and CDR2 is YYEEEE. This CDR3 is built from 16 residues. DNA of the CDR3: TGTGCCAGCAGCCCGGACGGGGCCGGGAACACCGGGGAGCTGTTTTTT. Translating it yields CASSPDGAGNTGELFF.

This clonotype has at least ten counts. The CDR3 nucleotides read TGTGCCAGCAGTGGCGGGGGGGACACAGATACGCAGTATTTT. This encodes CASSGGGDTDTQYF. The genes are TRBV6-1 and TRBJ2-3; TRBD2 aligns across 9 bases. V dropped 4 bases and J dropped 2; count of bases not matched to a gene: 1. Germline values: CDR1 MNHNS, CDR2 SASEGT. The CDR3 loop spans 14 amino acids.

This clonotype has a count of ten or more. The chain is built from TRBV6-2 or TRBV6-3 and TRBJ2-7; the D gene is possibly TRBD1 (6 bases). The CDR3 is made up of 19 amino acids. The V gene lost 2 bases and the J gene lost 1 base, with 24 bases spanning the gap. CDR1 is MNHEY and CDR2 is SVGEGT in the germline V gene. The chain's CDR3 is CASSYVPGERTHRSYEQYF. For the CDR3, the DNA is TGTGCCAGCAGTTACGTCCCAGGGGAACGAACACATCGATCCTACGAGCAGTACTTC.

This clonotype occurred many times. The chain is built from TRBV28 and TRBJ1-5, with 7 bases aligning to TRBD1. CDR1 and CDR2 from the germline V gene are MDHEN and SYDVKM. The V and J ends lost 7 bases and 3 bases, in that order; junction bases with no gene match: 12. The CDR3 runs 16 residues. This CDR3 is CASTLGTVSINQPQHF. The DNA for the CDR3 is TGTGCCAGCACCTTGGGGACAGTCTCAATCAATCAGCCCCAGCATTTT.

The chain employs TRBV29-1 and TRBJ1-3; 9 positions agree with TRBD1. This CDR3 contains 14 residues. The ends lost 1 base at V and 6 bases at J; junction bases unmatched: 4. CDR1 is SQVTM and CDR2 is ANQGSEA in the germline V gene. CDR3 coding DNA: TGCAGCGTTGAAGCCGGGACAGGGATAAACACCATATATTTT. This translates into CSVEAGTGINTIYF.

The chain employs TRBV20-1 and TRBJ1-1; 8 bases agree with TRBD1. J lost 6 bases, V lost 8 bases, and 11 bases had no gene match. The CDR3 consists of 13 residues. Germline CDR1 DFQATT, CDR2 SNEGSKA (reference sequence). In DNA, the CDR3 is TGCAGTCCTAATTTTCAGGGGGCGGCTGAAGCTTTCTTT. It is translated as CSPNFQGAAEAFF.